This T cell receptor (beta chain) comes out of a study of T cells after yellow fever vaccination. Whole-study context: Fractions of limited cellularity were prepared by means of SMART-Seq v4 Ultra Low Input.

CDR3 length: 20 residues. TCRdb processed the 5' RACE reads anew with MiXCR; each CDR3 protein has one entry. This sample has 250,000 to 300,000 distinct CDR3 sequences; 7.5% to 9.5% occur once, and the top ten carry about 3%. Broader study findings: A large majority of primary-vaccination clones showed up again after the booster (approximately 95% CD4, around 90% CD8).

Concerning this clonotype itself: Its antigen is as yet unknown.

V gene TRBV21-1 combines with J gene TRBJ1-1; the D call in the table, TRBD1, was not verified against the DNA. TRBV21-1 is a pseudogene. The sample consisted of CD4+ T cells sorted from PBMCs, taken 5 days after the yellow fever booster vaccination. This TCR derives from a man aged 18 to 29 who received the YFV17D yellow fever vaccine. CDR3 in DNA: TGTGCCAGCAGCAAAGTGTCGGAGAGAGGTCAGGGTCGTTCGTACACTGAAGCTTTCTTT. This gives the protein CASSKVSERGQGRSYTEAFF.